Below are 12 T cell receptor beta chains sequenced from a single sample in a study of beta chain features in type 1 diabetes (dated 2018 in TCRdb). Libraries were made using the immunoSEQ multiplex PCR assay. The entire amount of isolated RNA was reverse transcribed using the High Capacity cDNA Reverse Transcription Kit, so the sequenced TCRB transcripts were expressed ones. TCRdb mirrors the immuneACCESS table, restricted to in-frame sequences. Some clones are absent from its copies; in checked studies, under half trace to an unresolved V gene, and the reason for the others is unknown. This sample is represented by about 230,000 clones; 9.6% of them were singletons. The ten largest make up about 0.03% of the sample. Material: naive CD4+ T cells from blood. The sample's cell subset or site label is to be understood as: true naive CD4+ T cells. All receptors derive from a woman between 18 and 29 years old in good health.

V is TRBV6-1 and J is TRBJ1-2; D is possibly TRBD1 (5 bases). This CDR3 is 14 amino acids long. V lost 3 bases, J lost 6 bases, and 14 bases lay in between. CDR1 and CDR2 from the germline V gene are MNHNS and SASEGT. The CDR3 DNA sequence: TGTGCCAGCAGTGATACTTCGATAGGGGATGGCTACACCTTC. This gives the protein CASSDTSIGDGYTF.

This clone was picked up a small number of times. CDR3 coding DNA: TGCGCCAGTCTGGACACTTACAATGAGCAGTTCTTC. Its protein product is CASLDTYNEQFF. V gene TRBV5-1 combines with J gene TRBJ2-1; weak D call: TRBD1 (5 bases). The CDR3 runs to 12 residues. Trimming took off 8 bases at V and 4 bases at J, with 10 bases between the two ends. In germline, CDR1 is SGHRS, CDR2 YFSETQ.

This clone was seen a handful of times. The gene calls are TRBV25-1 and TRBJ1-6; tentatively, D is TRBD1 (5 bases). The CDR3 has 15 residues. Per germline, CDR1 MGHDK and CDR2 SYGVNS. With 2 bases removed from V and 9 bases from J, the gap between germline ends came to 14 bases. In nucleotides, the CDR3 is TGTGCCAGCAGTGAAGCTCCGGGACTGAGTTCACCCCTCCACTTT. Its translation is CASSEAPGLSSPLHF.

CDR3 DNA: TGCAGTGCTAAGGGGGCCACTGAAGCTTTCTTT. Translating gives CSAKGATEAFF. The chain joins TRBV20-1 to TRBJ1-1, with 7 bases fitting TRBD1. The CDR3 has 11 residues. CDR1 is DFQATT, CDR2 SNEGSKA, per germline (reference sequence). The ends lost 4 bases at V and 4 bases at J; junction bases unmatched: 0.

This clone has only a few counts. V gene TRBV5-1 combines with J gene TRBJ1-1; the match to TRBD1 covers 12 bases. The CDR3 has 13 residues. Germline V lookup: CDR1 SGHRS, CDR2 YFSETQ. Unmatched junction bases numbered 2, after V lost 7 bases and J lost 4 bases. In DNA form, the CDR3 reads TGCGCCAGCGGGACAGGGGGCGCCACTGAAGCTTTCTTT. Residues: CASGTGGATEAFF.

This clone was detected a few times. CDR3 nucleotides: TGCGCCAGCAGCCCTGACAGTTCCTACGAGCAGTACTTC. Its protein is CASSPDSSYEQYF. This sequence joins TRBV5-1 and TRBJ2-7, with D possibly being TRBD1 (5 bases). Germline lookup yields CDR1 SGHRS and CDR2 YFSETQ. CDR3 length: 13 amino acids. V was pared by 4 bases and J by 1 base, with 9 bases between. Supplemented by reference TRBV5-1 and TRBJ2-7, the full variable domain reads KAGVTQTPRYLIKTRGQQVTLSCSPISGHRSVSWYQQTPGQGLQFLFEYFSETQRNKGNFPGRFSGRQFSNSRSEMNVSTLELGDSALYLCASSPDSSYEQYFGPGTRLTVT.

V and J are TRBV5-1 and TRBJ2-5, with 8 bases fitting TRBD2. With 4 bases clipped from V and 4 bases from J, the junction kept 6 bases outside the gene matches. Germline lookup yields CDR1 SGHRS and CDR2 YFSETQ. CDR3 length: 14 amino acids. The CDR3 DNA sequence: TGCGCCAGCAGCCCCCTCGGGGGGGTAGAGACCCAGTACTTC. Protein sequence: CASSPLGGVETQYF.

This clone was counted a few times. The chain has TRBV5-1 and TRBJ1-2; weak D call: TRBD1 (5 bases). From germline, CDR1 is SGHRS and CDR2 YFSETQ. The CDR3 runs to 13 residues. V lost 2 bases to trimming and J lost 8 bases, with 13 bases between them. CDR3: CASSLGGVEGYTF. In DNA, the CDR3 is TGCGCCAGCAGCTTAGGAGGGGTGGAAGGCTACACCTTC.

This rearrangement joins TRBV7-9 to TRBJ1-1; 8 bases align to TRBD1. Germline V gives CDR1 SEHNR, CDR2 FQNEAQ (reference sequence). The V and J ends lost 3 bases and 5 bases, in that order; junction bases with no gene match: 5. The CDR3 totals 14 residues. The CDR3 region is CASSLDRAGTEAFF. In DNA form, the CDR3 reads TGTGCCAGCAGCTTGGACAGGGCGGGAACTGAAGCTTTCTTT.

V and J are TRBV19 and TRBJ2-7; D is perhaps TRBD1 (6 bases). The CDR3 spans 12 residues. Germline CDR1 and CDR2: LNHDA and SQIVND (reference sequence). V was pared by 8 bases and J by 4 bases, with 12 bases between. The CDR3 region is CASGDTGYEQYF. CDR3 nucleotides: TGTGCCAGTGGGGACACGGGTTACGAGCAGTACTTC.

This sequence joins TRBV30 and TRBJ1-6, with no clear D. CDR1 and CDR2 from the germline V gene are GTSNPN and SVGIG (reference sequence). This CDR3 spans 14 amino acids. With 8 bases removed from V and 5 bases from J, the gap between germline ends came to 16 bases. The CDR3 bases are TGTGCCGAGAGTGCGAGGTCCCATAATTCACCCCTCCACTTT. Protein product: CAESARSHNSPLHF.

This clone turned up a few times. Other DNA sequences in this sample translate to the same CDR3. The genes are TRBV5-1 and TRBJ2-2, with D unclear. The germline gives CDR1 SGHRS, CDR2 YFSETQ. The CDR3 consists of 15 residues. V was clipped by 0 bases and J by 0 bases, with 6 bases between them. The CDR3 reads CASSLGTSNTGELFF. Here the CDR3 DNA reads TGCGCCAGCAGCTTGGGCACTTCGAACACCGGGGAGCTGTTTTTT.